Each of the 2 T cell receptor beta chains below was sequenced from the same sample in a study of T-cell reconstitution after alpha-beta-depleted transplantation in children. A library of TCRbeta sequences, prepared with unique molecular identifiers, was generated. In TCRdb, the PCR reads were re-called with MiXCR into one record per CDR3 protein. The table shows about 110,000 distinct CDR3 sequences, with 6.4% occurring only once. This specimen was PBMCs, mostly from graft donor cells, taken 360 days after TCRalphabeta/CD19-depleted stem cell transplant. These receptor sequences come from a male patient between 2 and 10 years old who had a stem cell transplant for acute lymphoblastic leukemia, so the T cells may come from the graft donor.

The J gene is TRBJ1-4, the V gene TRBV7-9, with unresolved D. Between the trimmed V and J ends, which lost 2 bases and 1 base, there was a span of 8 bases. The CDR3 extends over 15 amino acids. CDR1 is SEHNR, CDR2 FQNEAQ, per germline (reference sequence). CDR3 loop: CASSLNVGTNEKLFF. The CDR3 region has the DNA TGTGCCAGCAGCTTAAACGTCGGAACTAATGAAAAACTGTTTTTT.

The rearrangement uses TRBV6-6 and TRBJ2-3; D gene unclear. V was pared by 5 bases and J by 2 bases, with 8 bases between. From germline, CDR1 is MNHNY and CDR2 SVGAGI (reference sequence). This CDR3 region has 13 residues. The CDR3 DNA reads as TGTGCCAGCAGTATCGGGCCCACAGATACGCAGTATTTT. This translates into CASSIGPTDTQYF.